Shown below are 5 T cell receptor beta chains from a single sample sequenced in a study of blood T cell repertoires in COVID-19. This table comes from immunoSEQ multiplex PCR, and its TCRdb copy is limited to in-frame clones, with some not included. Altogether some 47,000 clones are present, 87% being singletons, with the ten largest covering 23%. Sequencing used peripheral blood. The receptor source for this set is a woman of 80 years or more in a cohort sampled during active or convalescent COVID-19.

This chain joins TRBV4-3 and TRBJ2-7; TRBD1 agrees at 10 bases. The CDR3 is 15 residues long. Germline-derived CDR1 and CDR2 are LGHNA and YSLEER. J was trimmed by 2 bases and V by 3 bases; bases with no gene match: 4. The CDR3 protein is CASSQGTGAPYEQYF. The CDR3, as DNA: TGCGCCAGCAGCCAGGGGACAGGGGCCCCCTACGAGCAGTACTTC.

The V gene is TRBV4-1, the J gene TRBJ2-2; 11 bases map to TRBD2. The CDR3 covers 17 residues. The V segment lost 6 bases and the J segment 5 bases; nucleotides outside the gene matches: 11. The germline V gene has CDR1 MGHRA and CDR2 YSYEKL. The CDR3: CASRYASGGKGTGELFF. DNA for the CDR3: TGCGCCAGCAGATATGCTAGCGGGGGGAAAGGGACCGGGGAGCTGTTTTTT.

V usage is TRBV5-1 and J usage is TRBJ2-6; 10 bases fit TRBD2. J was trimmed by 0 bases and V by 0 bases; bases with no gene match: 3. CDR3 length equals 18 residues. The germline V gene has CDR1 SGHRS and CDR2 YFSETQ. The CDR3 sequence: CASSLGPSGGSGANVLTF. The DNA for the CDR3 is TGCGCCAGCAGCTTGGGTCCTAGCGGGGGCTCTGGGGCCAACGTCCTGACTTTC.

A few counts support this clone. The chain combines TRBV11-2 with TRBJ2-3, with 8 bases fitting TRBD1. Germline CDR1 reads SGHAT; CDR2 reads FQNNGV. The junction had 5 bases not matched to a gene; V was cut back by 2 bases and J by 4 bases. CDR3 length: 15 amino acids. In DNA form, the CDR3 reads TGTGCCAGCAGCTTAATACAGGGGGGATCAGATACGCAGTATTTT. It yields the protein CASSLIQGGSDTQYF.

The chain employs TRBV25-1 and TRBJ1-4; D is possibly TRBD1 (5 bases). This CDR3 region has 17 residues. Trimming pared 4 bases from V and 7 bases from J, leaving 22 bases between. The V gene's germline CDR1 is MGHDK and CDR2 SYGVNS. The CDR3 sequence is CASSVIGVGGRSEKLFF. The CDR3 DNA sequence: TGTGCCAGCAGTGTAATAGGGGTCGGCGGGAGGAGTGAAAAACTGTTTTTT.